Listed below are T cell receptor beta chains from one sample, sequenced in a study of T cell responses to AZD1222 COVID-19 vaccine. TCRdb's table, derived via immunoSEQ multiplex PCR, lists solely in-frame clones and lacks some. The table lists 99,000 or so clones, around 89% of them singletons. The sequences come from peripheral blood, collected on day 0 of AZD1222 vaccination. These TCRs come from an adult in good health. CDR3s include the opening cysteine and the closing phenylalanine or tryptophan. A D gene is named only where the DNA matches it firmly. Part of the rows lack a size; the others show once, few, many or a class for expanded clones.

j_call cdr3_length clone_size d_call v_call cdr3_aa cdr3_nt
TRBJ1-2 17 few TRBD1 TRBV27 CASTAGTGGRVGNGYTF TGTGCCAGCACCGCCGGGACAGGGGGAAGGGTTGGGAATGGCTACACCTTC
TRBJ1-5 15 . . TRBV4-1 CASSQNGHPNQPQHF TGCGCCAGCAGCCAAAATGGACACCCCAATCAGCCCCAGCATTTT
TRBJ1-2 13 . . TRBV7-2 CASSLAPNYGYTF TGTGCCAGCAGCTTAGCCCCAAACTATGGCTACACCTTC
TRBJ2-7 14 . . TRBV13 CASSSRQGGYEQYF TGTGCCAGCAGCTCTAGACAGGGAGGGTACGAGCAGTACTTC
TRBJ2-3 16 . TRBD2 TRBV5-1 CASSLVVAGSTDTQYF TGCGCCAGCAGCTTGGTTGTAGCGGGGAGCACAGATACGCAGTATTTT
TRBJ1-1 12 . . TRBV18 CASSPTGYEAFF TGTGCCAGCTCACCGACAGGATACGAAGCTTTCTTT
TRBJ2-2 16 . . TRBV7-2 CASSLDPGWRTGELFF TGTGCCAGCAGCTTAGATCCAGGGTGGCGCACCGGGGAGCTGTTTTTT
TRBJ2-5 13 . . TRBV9 CASSVDTGATQYF TGTGCCAGCAGCGTAGATACGGGCGCGACCCAGTACTTC
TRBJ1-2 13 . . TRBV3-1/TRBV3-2 CASSQTGGYGYTF TGTGCCAGCAGCCAAACCGGGGGTTATGGCTACACCTTC
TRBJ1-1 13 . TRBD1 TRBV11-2 CASSQKYRGDAFF TGTGCCAGCAGCCAAAAATACAGGGGGGACGCTTTCTTT
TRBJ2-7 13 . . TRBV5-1 CASSLGRGGEQYF TGCGCCAGCAGCTTGGGAAGGGGTGGGGAGCAGTACTTC
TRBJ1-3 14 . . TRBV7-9 CASSLRRSGNTIYF TGTGCCAGCAGCTTACGCCGCTCTGGAAACACCATATATTTT
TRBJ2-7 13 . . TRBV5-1 CASSLDRRSEQYF TGCGCCAGCAGCTTGGACAGAAGGTCCGAGCAGTACTTC
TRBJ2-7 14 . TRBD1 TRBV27 CASSFMDRLNEQYF TGTGCCAGCAGTTTCATGGACAGGTTGAACGAGCAGTACTTC
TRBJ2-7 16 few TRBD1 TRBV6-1 CASSELTGAGSYEQYF TGTGCCAGCAGTGAACTGACAGGGGCGGGCTCCTACGAGCAGTACTTC
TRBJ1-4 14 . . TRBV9 CASSVEGRGEKLFF TGTGCCAGCAGCGTAGAAGGGCGAGGGGAAAAACTGTTTTTT